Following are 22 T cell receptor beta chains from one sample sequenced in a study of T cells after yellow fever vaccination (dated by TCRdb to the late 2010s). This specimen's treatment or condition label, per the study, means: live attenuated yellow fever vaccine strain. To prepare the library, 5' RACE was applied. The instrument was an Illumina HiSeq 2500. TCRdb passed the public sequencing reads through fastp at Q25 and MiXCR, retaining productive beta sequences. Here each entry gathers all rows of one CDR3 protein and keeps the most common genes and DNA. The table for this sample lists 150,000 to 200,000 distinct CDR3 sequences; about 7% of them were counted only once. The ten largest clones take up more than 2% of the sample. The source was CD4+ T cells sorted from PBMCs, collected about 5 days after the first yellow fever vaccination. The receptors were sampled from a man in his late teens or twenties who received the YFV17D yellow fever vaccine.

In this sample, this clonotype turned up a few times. The CDR3 bases are TGCGCCAGCAGCTTGGCCACTAGCGGGAGCACAGATACGCAGTATTTT. This encodes CASSLATSGSTDTQYF. The chain combines TRBV5-1 with TRBJ2-3; 9 nucleotides align to TRBD2. V gave up 0 bases and J gave up 0 bases; unmatched junction bases: 2. The length of the CDR3 is 16 residues. Germline loops: CDR1 SGHRS, CDR2 YFSETQ.

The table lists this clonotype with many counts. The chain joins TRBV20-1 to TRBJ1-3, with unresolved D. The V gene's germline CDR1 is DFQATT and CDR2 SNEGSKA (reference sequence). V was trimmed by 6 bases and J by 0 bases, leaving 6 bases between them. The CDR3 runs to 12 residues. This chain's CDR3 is CSARTSGNTIYF. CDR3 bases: TGCAGTGCCCGGACCTCTGGAAACACCATATATTTT.

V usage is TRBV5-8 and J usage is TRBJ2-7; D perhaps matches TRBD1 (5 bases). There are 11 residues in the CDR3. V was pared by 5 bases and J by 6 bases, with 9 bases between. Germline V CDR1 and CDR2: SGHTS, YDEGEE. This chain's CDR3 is CASRNQGEQYF. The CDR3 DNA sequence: TGTGCCAGCAGGAACCAGGGCGAGCAGTACTTC.

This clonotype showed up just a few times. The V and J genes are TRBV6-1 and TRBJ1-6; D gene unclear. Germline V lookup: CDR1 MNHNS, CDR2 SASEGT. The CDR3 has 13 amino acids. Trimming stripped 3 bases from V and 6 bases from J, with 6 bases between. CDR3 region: CASSDGFNSPLHF. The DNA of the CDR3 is TGTGCCAGCAGTGACGGATTTAATTCACCCCTCCACTTT.

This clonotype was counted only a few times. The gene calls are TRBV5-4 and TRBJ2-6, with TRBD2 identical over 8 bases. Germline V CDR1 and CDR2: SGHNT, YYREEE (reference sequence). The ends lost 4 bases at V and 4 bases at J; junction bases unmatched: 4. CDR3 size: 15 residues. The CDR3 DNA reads TGTGCCAGCAGCCCGGGAGGGTACGGGGCCAACGTCCTGACTTTC. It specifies CASSPGGYGANVLTF.

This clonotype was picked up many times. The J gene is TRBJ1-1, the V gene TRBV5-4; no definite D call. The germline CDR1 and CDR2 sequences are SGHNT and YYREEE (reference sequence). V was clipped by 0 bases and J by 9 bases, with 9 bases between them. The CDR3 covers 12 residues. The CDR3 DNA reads TGTGCCAGCAGCTTGGGTACCGCCAAAGCTTTCTTT. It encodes CASSLGTAKAFF. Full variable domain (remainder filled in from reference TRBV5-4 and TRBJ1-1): ETGVTQSPTHLIKTRGQQVTLRCSSQSGHNTVSWYQQALGQGPQFIFQYYREEENGRGNFPPRFSGLQFPNYSSELNVNALELDDSALYLCASSLGTAKAFFGQGTRLTVV.

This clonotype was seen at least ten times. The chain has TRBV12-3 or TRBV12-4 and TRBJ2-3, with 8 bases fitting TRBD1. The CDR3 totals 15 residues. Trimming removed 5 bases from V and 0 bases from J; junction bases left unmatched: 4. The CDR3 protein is CASSRQGLSTDTQYF. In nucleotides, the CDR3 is TGTGCCAGCAGTCGACAGGGGCTTAGCACAGATACGCAGTATTTT.

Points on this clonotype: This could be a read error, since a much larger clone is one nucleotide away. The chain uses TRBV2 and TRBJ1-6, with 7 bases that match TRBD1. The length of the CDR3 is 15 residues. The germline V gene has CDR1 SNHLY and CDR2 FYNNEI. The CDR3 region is CASSERDSANSPLLF. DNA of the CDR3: TGTGCCAGCAGTGAACGGGACAGCGCAAATTCACCCCTCCTCTTT.

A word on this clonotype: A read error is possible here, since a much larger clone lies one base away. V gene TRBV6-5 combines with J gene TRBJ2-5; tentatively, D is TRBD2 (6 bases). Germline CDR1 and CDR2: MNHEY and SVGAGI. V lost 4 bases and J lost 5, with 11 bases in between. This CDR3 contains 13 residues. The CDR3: CASSSRTSETQYF. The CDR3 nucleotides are TGTGCCAGCAGTTCTCGAACTAGCGAGACCCAGTACTTC.

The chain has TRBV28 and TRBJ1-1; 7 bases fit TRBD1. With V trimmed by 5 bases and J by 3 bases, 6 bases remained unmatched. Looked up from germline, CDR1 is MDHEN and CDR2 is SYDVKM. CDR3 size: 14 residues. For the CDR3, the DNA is TGTGCCAGCAGTAGAGGGGGCGCGGACACTGAAGCTTTCTTT. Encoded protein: CASSRGGADTEAFF.

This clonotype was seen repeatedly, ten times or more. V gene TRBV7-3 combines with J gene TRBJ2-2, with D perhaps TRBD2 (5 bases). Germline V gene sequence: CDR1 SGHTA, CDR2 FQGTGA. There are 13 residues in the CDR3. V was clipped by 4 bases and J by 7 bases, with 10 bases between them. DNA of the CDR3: TGTGCCAGCAGCTCGACTACTATCGGGGAGCTGTTTTTT. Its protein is CASSSTTIGELFF.

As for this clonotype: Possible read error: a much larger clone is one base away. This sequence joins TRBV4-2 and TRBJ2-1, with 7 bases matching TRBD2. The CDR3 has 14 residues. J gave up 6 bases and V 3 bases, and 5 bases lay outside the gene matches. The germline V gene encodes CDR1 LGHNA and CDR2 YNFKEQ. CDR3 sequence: CASSQLGEGNEQFF. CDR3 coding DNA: TGTGCCAGCAGCCAGTTGGGGGAGGGCAATGAGCAGTTCTTC.

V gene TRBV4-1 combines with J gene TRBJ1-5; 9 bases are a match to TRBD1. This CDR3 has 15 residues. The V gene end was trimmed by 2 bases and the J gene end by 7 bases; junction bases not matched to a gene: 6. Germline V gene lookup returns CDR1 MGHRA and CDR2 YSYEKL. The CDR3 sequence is CASSQLQGAGQPQHF. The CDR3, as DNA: TGCGCCAGCAGCCAATTACAGGGGGCAGGGCAGCCCCAGCATTTT.

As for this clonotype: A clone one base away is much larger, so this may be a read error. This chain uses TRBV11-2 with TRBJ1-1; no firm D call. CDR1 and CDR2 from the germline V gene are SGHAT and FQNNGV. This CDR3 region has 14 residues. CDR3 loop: CASSATRAGTQAFF. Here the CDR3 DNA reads TGTGCCAGCAGCGCGACGCGGGCCGGCACTCAAGCTTTCTTT.

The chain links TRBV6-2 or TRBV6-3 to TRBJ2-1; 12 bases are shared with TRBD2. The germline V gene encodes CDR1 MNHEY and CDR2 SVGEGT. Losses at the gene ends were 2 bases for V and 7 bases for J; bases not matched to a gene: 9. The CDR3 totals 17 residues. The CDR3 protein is CASSYTLGLAGGNEQFF. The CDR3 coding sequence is TGTGCCAGCAGTTACACCCTCGGGCTAGCGGGGGGGAATGAGCAGTTCTTC.

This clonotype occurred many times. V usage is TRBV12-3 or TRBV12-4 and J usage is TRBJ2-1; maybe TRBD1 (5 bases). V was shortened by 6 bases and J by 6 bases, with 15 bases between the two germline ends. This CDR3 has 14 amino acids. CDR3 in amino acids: CASSSVARANEQFF. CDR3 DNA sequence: TGTGCCAGCAGCTCCGTAGCCAGGGCCAATGAGCAGTTCTTC.

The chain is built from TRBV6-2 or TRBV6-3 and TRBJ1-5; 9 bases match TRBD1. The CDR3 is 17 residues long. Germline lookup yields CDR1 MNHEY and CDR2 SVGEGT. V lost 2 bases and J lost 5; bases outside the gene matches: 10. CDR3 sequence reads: CASSYRRRQGDHQPQHF. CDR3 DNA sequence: TGTGCCAGCAGTTACCGGCGTCGACAGGGGGATCATCAGCCCCAGCATTTT.

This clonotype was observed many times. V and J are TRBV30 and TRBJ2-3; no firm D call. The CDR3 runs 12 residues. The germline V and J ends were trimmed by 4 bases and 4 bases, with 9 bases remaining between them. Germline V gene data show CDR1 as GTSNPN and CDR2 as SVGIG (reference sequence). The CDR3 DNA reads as TGTGCCTGGACTCCAGCCGCAGATACGCAGTATTTT. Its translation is CAWTPAADTQYF. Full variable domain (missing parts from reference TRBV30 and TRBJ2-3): SQTIHQWPATLVQPVGSPLSLECTVEGTSNPNLYWYRQAAGRGLQLLFYSVGIGQISSEVPQNLSASRPQDRQFILSSKKLLLSDSGFYLCAWTPAADTQYFGPGTRLTVL.

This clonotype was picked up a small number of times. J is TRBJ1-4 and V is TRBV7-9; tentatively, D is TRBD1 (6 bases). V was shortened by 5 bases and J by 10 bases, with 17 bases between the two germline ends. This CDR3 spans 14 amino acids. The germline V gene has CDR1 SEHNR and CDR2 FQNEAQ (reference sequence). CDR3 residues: CASSVQGNKGKLFF. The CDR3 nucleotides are TGTGCCAGCAGCGTCCAGGGGAACAAGGGAAAACTGTTTTTT.

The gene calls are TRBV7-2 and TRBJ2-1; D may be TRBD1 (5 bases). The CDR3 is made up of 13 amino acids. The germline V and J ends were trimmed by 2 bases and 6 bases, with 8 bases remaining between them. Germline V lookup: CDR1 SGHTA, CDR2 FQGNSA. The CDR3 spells CTSSLLQGNEQFF. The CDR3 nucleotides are TGTACCAGCAGCTTATTGCAGGGCAATGAGCAGTTCTTC.

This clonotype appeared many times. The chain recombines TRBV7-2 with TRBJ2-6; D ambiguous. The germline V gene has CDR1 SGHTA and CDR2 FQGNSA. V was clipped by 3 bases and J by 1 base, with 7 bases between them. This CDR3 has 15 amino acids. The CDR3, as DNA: TGTGCCAGCAGCTTTAGGGCTTCTGGGGCCAACGTCCTGACTTTC. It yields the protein CASSFRASGANVLTF.

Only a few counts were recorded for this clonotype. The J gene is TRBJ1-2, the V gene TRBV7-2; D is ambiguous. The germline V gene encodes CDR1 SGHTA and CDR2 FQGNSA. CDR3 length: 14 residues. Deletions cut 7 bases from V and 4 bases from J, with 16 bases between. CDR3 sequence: CASTYDGEIYGYTF. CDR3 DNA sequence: TGTGCCAGCACCTACGACGGAGAGATCTATGGCTACACCTTC.